Sequencing of this T cell receptor (beta chain) was carried out in a study of post-analysis software for immune sequencing data (dated by TCRdb to about 2015). Broadly, across the study: Recorded disease courses included relapsing-remitting, secondary progressive and progressive-relapsing multiple sclerosis, with some patients lacking subtype annotation. The multiple sclerosis patient repertoires were compared with under 13 previously published healthy control repertoires from donors aged roughly 6 to 25 years. A subset of samples was prepared in parallel using single-end sample barcoding, then pooled and co-amplified after Illumina adapter ligation.

TCR beta repertoires were profiled from peripheral blood of approximately 13 young patients with multiple sclerosis to demonstrate the VDJtools post-analysis software. Multiple sclerosis patients were children and adolescents aged about 6 to 15 years. Overall study outcomes, separate from this receptor: The multiple sclerosis patient group was slightly younger than the control group. Compared with controls, multiple sclerosis patients had significantly lower normalized Chao1 diversity, a finding suggesting substantial peripheral T-cell clonal expansion. When samples were clustered directly using the F measure, samples prepared in the same batch co-clustered strongly, which prompted a batch-effect correction. Significantly higher frequencies in patients than in controls were found for five or six TRBV segments, including TRBV5-6, TRBV5-1 and TRBV20-1.

As concerns this clonotype: Its antigen is unknown. The junction and the germline gene differ at one end; a read error may be behind it.

The library was built by means of PCR. Instrument on record: Illumina HiSeq 2500. Unique molecular identifiers were incorporated into TCR beta cDNA libraries to reduce PCR and sequencing biases. Approximately 500,000 cDNA molecules were obtained per 1 to 10 million input T cells, so each molecule approximated one T cell. The patient libraries were prepared and sequenced with the same protocol used for the earlier healthy control dataset. Within a given batch, samples were prepared together, multiplexed and sequenced on the same HiSeq lane. Per the authors' processing: MIGEC handled the raw barcoded reads, throwing out single-read molecular identifier groups before consensus assembly and CDR3 extraction. Clonotype tables were post-analysed with VDJtools, and diversity was normalized by down-sampling all datasets to the smallest sample size. Repertoire overlap clustering matched CDR3 amino acid but not nucleotide sequences to correct batch-related cross-sample contamination. In TCRdb, the public reads were trimmed at Q25 with fastp and aligned with MiXCR, with productive beta chains retained. Every entry covers one CDR3 protein and lists the most common genes and DNA from its rows. The V and J calls here are based on TCRdb, not the publication. The sample profile shows roughly 870,000 distinct CDR3 sequences; roughly 58% of them were found once. The ten largest clones add up to roughly 4.4% of the sample.

Taken from cysteine to phenylalanine, the CDR3 has 14 residues. Only CDR3 DNA remains: 42 bases, in frame from the first base. Via the germline V gene, CDR1 is SQVTM and CDR2 ANQGSEA. The sequenced material came from blood. The chain couples TRBV29-1 to TRBJ2-7; TRBD2 aligns with 7 central bases. The receptor comes from a girl under 18 with multiple sclerosis. The CDR3 region reads CSVEVLADSYGQYF. DNA sequence: TGCAGCGTTGAAGTCCTAGCGGACTCCTACGGGCAGTACTTC.